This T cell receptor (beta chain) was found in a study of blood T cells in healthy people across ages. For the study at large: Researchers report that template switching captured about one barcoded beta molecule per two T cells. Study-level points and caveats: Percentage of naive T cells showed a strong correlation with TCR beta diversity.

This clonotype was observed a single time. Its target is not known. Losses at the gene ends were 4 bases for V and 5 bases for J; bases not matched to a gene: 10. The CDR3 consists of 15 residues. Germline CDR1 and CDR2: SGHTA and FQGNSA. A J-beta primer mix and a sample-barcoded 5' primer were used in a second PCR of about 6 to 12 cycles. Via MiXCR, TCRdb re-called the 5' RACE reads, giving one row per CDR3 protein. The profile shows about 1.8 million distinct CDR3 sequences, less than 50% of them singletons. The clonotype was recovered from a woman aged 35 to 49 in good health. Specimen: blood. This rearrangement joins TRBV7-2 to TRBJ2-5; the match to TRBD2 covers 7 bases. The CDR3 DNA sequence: TGTGCCAGCAGCTATGGAGTACTAGCGCGGGAGACCCAGTACTTC. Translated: CASSYGVLARETQYF.